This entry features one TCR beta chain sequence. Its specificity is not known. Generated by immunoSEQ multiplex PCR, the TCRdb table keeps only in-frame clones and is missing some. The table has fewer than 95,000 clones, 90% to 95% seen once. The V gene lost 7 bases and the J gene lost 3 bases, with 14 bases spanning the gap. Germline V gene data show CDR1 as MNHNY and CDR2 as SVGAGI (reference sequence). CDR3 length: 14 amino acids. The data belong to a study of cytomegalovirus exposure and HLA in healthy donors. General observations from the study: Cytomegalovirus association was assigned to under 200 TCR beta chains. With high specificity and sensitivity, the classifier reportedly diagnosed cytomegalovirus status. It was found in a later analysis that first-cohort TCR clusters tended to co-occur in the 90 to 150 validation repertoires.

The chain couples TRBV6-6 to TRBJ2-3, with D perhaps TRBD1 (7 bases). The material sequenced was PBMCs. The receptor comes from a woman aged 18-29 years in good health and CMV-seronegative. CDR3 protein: CASTVQGRTDTQYF. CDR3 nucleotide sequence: TGTGCCAGCACCGTACAGGGGAGGACAGATACGCAGTATTTT.